Presented here are 18 T cell receptor beta chains from one specimen sequenced in a study of blood T cells in healthy people across ages. Next came a second PCR, run for roughly 6 to 11 cycles, which used a sample-barcoded 5' primer along with a J-beta primer mix. TCRdb reprocessed the 5' RACE reads with MiXCR, giving one entry per CDR3 protein. The table records about 1.8 million distinct CDR3 sequences, roughly 52% of them present only once. Specimen: blood. Receptors were obtained from a woman in her thirties or forties in good health.

This clonotype was counted a few times. The rearrangement uses TRBV9 and TRBJ1-6; D gene uncertain. The V end lost 2 bases, the J end lost 10 bases, and 10 bases lay between the germline ends. This CDR3 region has 13 residues. The germline CDR1 and CDR2 sequences are SGDLS and YYNGEE. CDR3 region: CASSVGTESPLHF. CDR3 coding DNA: TGTGCCAGCAGCGTTGGAACGGAATCACCCCTCCACTTT.

The rearrangement uses TRBV28 and TRBJ1-5, with 8 positions matching TRBD1. This CDR3 spans 15 amino acids. In germline, CDR1 is MDHEN, CDR2 SYDVKM. Trimming took 7 bases from V and 1 from J; bases not matched to a gene: 6. Here the CDR3 reads CASNWDRMSNQPQHF. As DNA, the CDR3 is TGTGCCAGCAATTGGGACAGGATGAGCAATCAGCCCCAGCATTTT. Complete variable domain (other parts from reference TRBV28 and TRBJ1-5): DVKVTQSSRYLVKRTGEKVFLECVQDMDHENMFWYRQDPGLGLRLIYFSYDVKMKEKGDIPEGYSVSREKKERFSLILESASTNQTSMYLCASNWDRMSNQPQHFGDGTRLSIL.

This clonotype has a handful of counts. The V gene is TRBV4-3, the J gene TRBJ2-3, with no clear D. Trimming shortened V by 0 bases and J by 10 bases, and 14 bases separated the two germline ends. This CDR3 comprises 14 residues. Germline lookup yields CDR1 LGHNA and CDR2 YSLEER. The CDR3 is CASSQDSRDRAQYF. CDR3 in DNA: TGCGCCAGCAGCCAAGATAGTAGGGATCGCGCGCAGTATTTT.

The genes are TRBV7-9 and TRBJ2-3, with unresolved D. Trimming shortened V by 2 bases and J by 4 bases, and 10 bases separated the two germline ends. Germline loops: CDR1 SEHNR, CDR2 FQNEAQ (reference sequence). CDR3 size: 14 residues. The CDR3 protein is CASSLPVPPDTQYF. The CDR3 DNA follows: TGTGCCAGCAGCTTACCCGTCCCTCCAGATACGCAGTATTTT.

This clonotype came up a few times. The V and J genes are TRBV4-3 and TRBJ2-1, with TRBD1 identical over 7 bases. CDR3 length: 15 residues. The trim removed 0 bases at V and 6 bases at J, leaving 5 bases unmatched. Germline-derived CDR1 and CDR2 are LGHNA and YSLEER. CDR3 in amino acids: CASSQDRGIGNEQFF. The CDR3 DNA reads TGCGCCAGCAGCCAAGACAGGGGGATCGGCAATGAGCAGTTCTTC.

V and J are TRBV21-1 and TRBJ1-5. TRBV21-1 is termed a pseudogene. CDR3 length: 16 residues. The chain's CDR3 is CASSKVGTESNQPQHF. The CDR3 coding sequence is TGTGCCAGCAGCAAAGTGGGAACTGAGAGCAATCAGCCCCAGCATTTT.

The chain recombines TRBV7-2 with TRBJ2-1, with TRBD2 matching 7 bases. This CDR3 has 15 residues. Germline V lookup: CDR1 SGHTA, CDR2 FQGNSA. Trimming removed 5 bases from V and 3 bases from J; junction bases left unmatched: 7. CDR3 sequence reads: CASSVGGGLYNEQFF. The CDR3 bases are TGTGCCAGCAGCGTGGGGGGGGGTCTCTACAATGAGCAGTTCTTC.

In its sample, this clonotype was seen a few times. The chain employs TRBV21-1 and TRBJ2-7; the D call TRBD1 from the table was never checked on the DNA. TRBV21-1 corresponds to a pseudogene. The length of the CDR3 is 15 residues. CDR3 nucleotides: TGTGCCAGCAGCAACACCGGGACAGAGGCCTACGAGCAGTACTTC. Residues: CASSNTGTEAYEQYF.

This sequence joins TRBV5-4 and TRBJ2-1; 7 bases are a match to TRBD2. V was pared by 4 bases and J by 7 bases, with 2 bases of the junction left unmatched. The germline gives CDR1 SGHNT, CDR2 YYREEE (reference sequence). CDR3 length equals 12 residues. The CDR3 sequence: CASSAGRNEQFF. The CDR3 nucleotides read TGTGCCAGCAGCGCCGGGAGGAATGAGCAGTTCTTC.

This clonotype appeared a few times. The V call is TRBV20-1, the J call TRBJ2-7; 10 bases are shared with TRBD2. This CDR3 region has 15 residues. CDR1 and CDR2 (germline): DFQATT, SNEGSKA (reference sequence). Unmatched junction bases numbered 10, after V lost 3 bases and J lost 5 bases. This CDR3 reads CSASGRLAGEDEQYF. CDR3 sequence (DNA): TGCAGTGCTAGTGGCCGGCTAGCGGGGGAGGACGAGCAGTACTTC.

This sequence joins TRBV12-3 or TRBV12-4 and TRBJ2-1; D remains unclear. V was clipped by 3 bases and J by 4 bases, with 13 bases between them. This CDR3 contains 15 residues. CDR3 protein: CASSFRVGPYNEQFF. DNA of the CDR3: TGTGCCAGCAGTTTTAGGGTAGGACCTTACAATGAGCAGTTCTTC.

This sequence joins TRBV4-1 and TRBJ2-5, with 10 positions matching TRBD2. After removal of 3 bases from V and 4 bases from J, the junction contained 8 bases not matched to a gene. From germline, CDR1 is MGHRA and CDR2 YSYEKL. This CDR3 contains 16 residues. CDR3 coding DNA: TGCGCCAGCAGCCACCTTCAGCGGGGGGGATCAGAGACCCAGTACTTC. The encoded protein is CASSHLQRGGSETQYF.

The chain couples TRBV29-1 to TRBJ1-2; weak D call: TRBD1 (6 bases). The germline V gene has CDR1 SQVTM and CDR2 ANQGSEA. The CDR3 has 12 amino acids. V lost 7 bases and J lost 4, with 13 bases in between. The CDR3 region has the DNA TGCAGCGCCGAGGACAGTACCTATGGCTACACCTTC. This translates into CSAEDSTYGYTF.

This rearrangement joins TRBV12-3 or TRBV12-4 to TRBJ2-4, with 7 nucleotides matching TRBD2. The J call may be faulty, since TRBJ2-7 better matches the DNA end. The CDR3 length is 16 residues. The CDR3: CASSYNLGEGLGEQYF. The CDR3 DNA is TGTGCCAGCAGTTACAACCTCGGGGAGGGGCTCGGCGAGCAGTACTTC.

The chain carries TRBV28 and TRBJ1-2; 8 bases align to TRBD1. The CDR3 is made up of 19 amino acids. Trimming took 6 bases from V and 5 from J; bases not matched to a gene: 23. Germline-derived CDR1 and CDR2 are MDHEN and SYDVKM. This CDR3 is CASSDTNPGQAPSKYGYTF. CDR3 in DNA: TGTGCCAGCAGCGACACTAATCCGGGACAGGCTCCCTCGAAGTATGGCTACACCTTC.

The chain employs TRBV6-2 or TRBV6-3 and TRBJ2-1; 10 nucleotides align to TRBD2. CDR3 length: 13 residues. CDR1 is MNHEY and CDR2 is SVGEGT in the germline V gene. Losses at the gene ends were 5 bases for V and 8 bases for J; bases not matched to a gene: 3. CDR3 bases: TGTGCCAGCAGTCAGGGACTAGCGCATGAGCAGTTCTTC. Residues: CASSQGLAHEQFF.

The chain links TRBV7-9 to TRBJ2-3; D may match TRBD1 or TRBD2 (6 bases each). The germline gives CDR1 SEHNR, CDR2 FQNEAQ (reference sequence). The CDR3 runs 16 residues. Trimming shortened V by 1 base and J by 6 bases, and 17 bases separated the two germline ends. The CDR3 coding sequence is TGTGCCAGCAGCTTAGATTGGGGGGCGGCGGTGGATACGCAGTATTTT. As protein: CASSLDWGAAVDTQYF.

V usage is TRBV11-2 and J usage is TRBJ2-3; possibly TRBD1 or TRBD2 for D (6 bases each). CDR1 SGHAT and CDR2 FQNNGV come from the germline V gene. With 6 bases removed from V and 1 base from J, the gap between germline ends came to 14 bases. The CDR3 is made up of 15 amino acids. CDR3 nucleotides: TGTGCCAGCAGGGGGATTCGGGGGCGCACAGATACGCAGTATTTT. Its translation is CASRGIRGRTDTQYF.